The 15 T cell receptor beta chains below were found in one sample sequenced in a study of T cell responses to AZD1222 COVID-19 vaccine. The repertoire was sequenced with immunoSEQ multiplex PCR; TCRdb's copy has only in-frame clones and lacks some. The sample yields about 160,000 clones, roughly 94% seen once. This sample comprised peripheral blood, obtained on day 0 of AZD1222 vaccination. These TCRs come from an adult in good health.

The CDR3 here is CATSTYRGMNTEAFF. Written as DNA, the CDR3 is TGTGCCACCTCTACATATCGGGGGATGAACACTGAAGCTTTCTTT. The chain uses TRBV19 and TRBJ1-1, with D perhaps matching TRBD1 (5 bases). This CDR3 comprises 15 residues. Trimming took off 10 bases at V and 0 bases at J, with 18 bases between the two ends. The germline V gene encodes CDR1 LNHDA and CDR2 SQIVND (reference sequence).

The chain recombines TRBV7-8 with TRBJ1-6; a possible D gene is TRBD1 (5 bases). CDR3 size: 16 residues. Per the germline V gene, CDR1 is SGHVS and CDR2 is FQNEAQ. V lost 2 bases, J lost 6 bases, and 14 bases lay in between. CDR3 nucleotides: TGTGCCAGCAGCTTAAGCGCAGGGCAGGCTAATTCACCCCTCCACTTT. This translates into CASSLSAGQANSPLHF. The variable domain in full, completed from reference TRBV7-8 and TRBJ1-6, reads GAGVSQSPRYKVAKRGQDVALRCDPISGHVSLFWYQQALGQGPEFLTYFQNEAQLDKSGLPSDRFFAERPEGSVSTLKIQRTQQEDSAVYLCASSLSAGQANSPLHFGNGTRLTVT.

This chain's CDR3 is CAWSRTSGTGETQYF. The CDR3, as DNA: TGTGCCTGGAGCCGGACTAGCGGGACGGGGGAGACCCAGTACTTC. The rearrangement joins TRBV30 to TRBJ2-5; TRBD2 agrees at 12 bases. Germline V gene sequence: CDR1 GTSNPN, CDR2 SVGIG (reference sequence). The CDR3 is made up of 15 amino acids. Trimming took 3 bases from V and 5 from J; bases not matched to a gene: 7. Supplemented by reference TRBV30 and TRBJ2-5, the full variable domain reads SQTIHQWPATLVQPVGSPLSLECTVEGTSNPNLYWYRQAAGRGLQLLFYSVGIGQISSEVPQNLSASRPQDRQFILSSKKLLLSDSGFYLCAWSRTSGTGETQYFGPGTRLLVL.

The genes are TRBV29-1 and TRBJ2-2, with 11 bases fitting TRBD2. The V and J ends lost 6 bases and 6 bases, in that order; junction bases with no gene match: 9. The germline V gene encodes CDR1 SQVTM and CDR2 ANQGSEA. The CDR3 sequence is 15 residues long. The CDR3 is CSVRLAGRSPGELFF. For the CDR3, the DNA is TGCAGCGTCCGACTAGCGGGGAGGTCCCCCGGGGAGCTGTTTTTT.

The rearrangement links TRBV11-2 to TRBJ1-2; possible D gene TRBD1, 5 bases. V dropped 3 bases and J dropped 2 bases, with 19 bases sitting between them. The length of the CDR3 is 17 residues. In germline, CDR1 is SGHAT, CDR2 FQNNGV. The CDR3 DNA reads TGTGCCAGCAGCTTGATGACAGATTTACCTATAAACTATGGCTACACCTTC. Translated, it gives CASSLMTDLPINYGYTF.

CDR3 in amino acids: CASSYYQGLDEAFF. The CDR3 region has the DNA TGTGCCAGCAGTTATTATCAGGGATTGGATGAAGCTTTCTTT. This sequence joins TRBV7-9 and TRBJ1-1; weak D call: TRBD1 (5 bases). The CDR3 totals 14 residues. Germline CDR1 reads SEHNR; CDR2 reads FQNEAQ (reference sequence). V lost 6 bases, J lost 7 bases, and 18 bases lay in between.

CDR3 region: CATRKGQDDYGYTF. Written as DNA, the CDR3 is TGTGCCACCAGGAAGGGACAGGATGACTATGGCTACACCTTC. This chain links TRBV10-3 with TRBJ1-2, with 8 bases that match TRBD1. V lost 10 bases, J lost 3 bases, and 10 bases stayed unmatched. CDR3 size: 14 residues. The germline gives CDR1 ENHRY, CDR2 SYGVKD.

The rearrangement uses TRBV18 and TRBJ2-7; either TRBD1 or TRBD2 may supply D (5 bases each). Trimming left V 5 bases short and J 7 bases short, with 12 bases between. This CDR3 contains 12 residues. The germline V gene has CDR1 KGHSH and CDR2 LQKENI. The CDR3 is CASSTAWGEQYV. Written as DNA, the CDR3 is TGTGCCAGCTCAACTGCTTGGGGGGAGCAGTACGTC.

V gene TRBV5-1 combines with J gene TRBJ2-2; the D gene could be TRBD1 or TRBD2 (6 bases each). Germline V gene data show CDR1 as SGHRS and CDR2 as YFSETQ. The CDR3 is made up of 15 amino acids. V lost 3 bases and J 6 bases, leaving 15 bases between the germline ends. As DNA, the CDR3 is TGCGCCAGCAGCTATGGCAGGGGCGGGGCCGGGGAGCTGTTTTTT. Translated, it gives CASSYGRGGAGELFF.

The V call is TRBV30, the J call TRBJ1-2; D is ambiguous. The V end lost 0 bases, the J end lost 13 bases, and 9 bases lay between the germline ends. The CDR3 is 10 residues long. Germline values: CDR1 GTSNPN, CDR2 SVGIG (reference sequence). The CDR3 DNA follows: TGTGCCTGGAGTGTGGATACTCCCACCTTC. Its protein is CAWSVDTPTF.

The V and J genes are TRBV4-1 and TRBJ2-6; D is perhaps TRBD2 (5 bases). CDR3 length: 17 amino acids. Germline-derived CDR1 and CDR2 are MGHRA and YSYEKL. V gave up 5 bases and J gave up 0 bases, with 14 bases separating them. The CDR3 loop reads CASSSASGNSGANVLTF. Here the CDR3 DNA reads TGCGCCAGCAGCTCTGCCTCGGGGAACTCTGGGGCCAACGTCCTGACTTTC.

The CDR3 protein is CASSLNRGGGGYTF. In nucleotides, the CDR3 is TGTGCCAGCAGCCTTAACCGGGGGGGAGGTGGCTACACCTTC. V is TRBV11-2 and J is TRBJ1-2, with a weak D call TRBD1 (5 bases). CDR1 SGHAT and CDR2 FQNNGV come from the germline V gene. V gave up 5 bases and J gave up 7 bases, with 17 bases separating them. There are 14 residues in the CDR3.

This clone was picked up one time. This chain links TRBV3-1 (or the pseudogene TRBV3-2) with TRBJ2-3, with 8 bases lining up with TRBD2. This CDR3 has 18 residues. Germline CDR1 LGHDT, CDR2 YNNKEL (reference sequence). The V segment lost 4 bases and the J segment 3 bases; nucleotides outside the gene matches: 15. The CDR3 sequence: CASSPNLLASGLTDTQYF. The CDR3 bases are TGTGCCAGCAGCCCCAATCTCCTGGCTAGCGGGTTGACAGATACGCAGTATTTT.

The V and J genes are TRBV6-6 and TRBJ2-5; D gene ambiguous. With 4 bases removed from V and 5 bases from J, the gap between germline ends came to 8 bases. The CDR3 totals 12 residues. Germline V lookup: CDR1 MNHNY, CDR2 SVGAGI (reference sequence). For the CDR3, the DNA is TGTGCCAGCAGTTCCCTGGAGGAGACCCAGTACTTC. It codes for CASSSLEETQYF.

The CDR3 protein is CAAQGWETQYF. The CDR3 region has the DNA TGTGCCGCCCAGGGTTGGGAGACCCAGTACTTC. V gene TRBV7-9 combines with J gene TRBJ2-5; tentatively, D is TRBD1 (5 bases). Trimming took off 11 bases at V and 5 bases at J, with 12 bases between the two ends. The CDR3 is 11 amino acids. CDR1 is SEHNR, CDR2 FQNEAQ, per germline (reference sequence).